These 10 T cell receptor beta chains came from one sample sequenced in a study of cytomegalovirus exposure and HLA in healthy donors (dated by TCRdb to between 2016 and 2019). Libraries were constructed by the immunoSEQ multiplex PCR assay. A mixture of 60 forward primers for TCR Vbeta segments and 13 reverse primers for TCR Jbeta segments was used in the multiplex PCR. This is the immuneACCESS table as TCRdb keeps it, with only in-frame sequences that have V and J called. A part of the clones is gone; compared with another copy, unresolved V genes explain less than half, and the rest is unexplained. For this sample the table gives around 150,000 clones, of which 60% to 85% were detected only once. 6.8% of the sample lies in the top ten. Sequencing was performed on PBMCs. The receptors shown here come from a man aged 35 to 55 in good health and CMV-seropositive.

The chain carries TRBV11-2 and TRBJ2-6; D is uncertain. The CDR3 consists of 15 residues. Trimming left V 1 base short and J 0 bases short, with 4 bases between. Germline values: CDR1 SGHAT, CDR2 FQNNGV. As DNA, the CDR3 is TGTGCCAGCAGCTTAGCCCTCTCTGGGGCCAACGTCCTGACTTTC. Translated: CASSLALSGANVLTF.

This clone was detected only once. The chain employs TRBV5-1 and TRBJ1-6, with 9 bases that match TRBD1. V was pared by 4 bases and J by 8 bases, with 4 bases of the junction left unmatched. This CDR3 region has 14 residues. Germline loops: CDR1 SGHRS, CDR2 YFSETQ. The CDR3 sequence is CASSPDRGDSPLHF. The DNA for the CDR3 is TGCGCCAGCAGCCCGGACAGGGGTGATTCACCCCTCCACTTT.

This chain uses TRBV6-5 with TRBJ1-5; weak D call: TRBD1 (5 bases). Germline CDR1 is MNHEY and CDR2 is SVGAGI. Trimming removed 6 bases from V and 5 bases from J, with 8 bases in between. This CDR3 contains 12 residues. CDR3 loop: CASRTGDQPQHF. The DNA for the CDR3 is TGTGCCAGCAGGACGGGGGATCAGCCCCAGCATTTT.

The chain links TRBV29-1 to TRBJ2-3; possibly TRBD1 for D (5 bases). Germline-derived CDR1 and CDR2 are SQVTM and ANQGSEA. This CDR3 region has 13 residues. Trimming took off 6 bases at V and 3 bases at J, with 13 bases between the two ends. The CDR3, as DNA: TGCAGCGTCCGAAGGGGTGGGACAGATACGCAGTATTTT. Residues: CSVRRGGTDTQYF.

This clone was seen only a few times. The gene calls are TRBV7-9 and TRBJ2-7; weak D call: TRBD2 (5 bases). Deletions cut 8 bases from V and 1 base from J, with 18 bases between. The CDR3 loop spans 15 amino acids. CDR1 and CDR2 from the germline V gene are SEHNR and FQNEAQ (reference sequence). CDR3: CASLPSSLGSYEQYF. The CDR3, as DNA: TGTGCCAGCCTTCCCTCTAGCCTCGGATCCTACGAGCAGTACTTC. The full variable domain, completed using reference TRBV7-9 and TRBJ2-7, is DTGVSQNPRHKITKRGQNVTFRCDPISEHNRLYWYRQTLGQGPEFLTYFQNEAQLEKSRLLSDRFSAERPKGSFSTLEIQRTEQGDSAMYLCASLPSSLGSYEQYFGPGTRLTVT.

This sequence joins TRBV6-1 and TRBJ2-7; 10 positions agree with TRBD2. CDR1 is MNHNS, CDR2 SASEGT, per germline. The CDR3 extends over 16 amino acids. The V segment lost 3 bases and the J segment 3 bases; nucleotides outside the gene matches: 8. The CDR3 DNA is TGTGCCAGCAGTGAGATGAGTAGCGGGAGGAACTACGAGCAGTACTTC. Amino acids: CASSEMSSGRNYEQYF.

This clone has only a few counts. Other nucleotide sequences in the sample specify the same CDR3. The rearrangement uses TRBV6-5 and TRBJ1-1, with TRBD1 identical over 7 bases. Germline loops: CDR1 MNHEY, CDR2 SVGAGI. After removal of 11 bases from V and 5 bases from J, the junction contained 11 bases not matched to a gene. This CDR3 comprises 13 residues. CDR3 nucleotide sequence: TGTGCCTCCCGGAAGGGGGCAGGGACTGAAGCTTTCTTT. This sequence encodes CASRKGAGTEAFF.

The chain combines TRBV9 with TRBJ2-1; TRBD2 might be the D (5 bases). V gave up 0 bases and J gave up 8 bases, with 12 bases separating them. The germline gives CDR1 SGDLS, CDR2 YYNGEE. The CDR3 loop spans 14 amino acids. The CDR3 protein is CASSVGDSVDEQFF. CDR3 sequence (DNA): TGTGCCAGCAGCGTAGGGGATAGCGTAGATGAGCAGTTCTTC.

The rearrangement links TRBV29-1 to TRBJ2-1; D is possibly TRBD2 (6 bases). Trimming pared 6 bases from V and 2 bases from J, leaving 17 bases between. CDR3 length equals 15 residues. Germline CDR1 is SQVTM and CDR2 is ANQGSEA. CDR3 loop: CSVALGGMPYNEQFF. CDR3 nucleotides: TGCAGCGTCGCCCTCGGGGGTATGCCCTACAATGAGCAGTTCTTC.

As concerns this clone: The junction departs from germline at one end; a sequencing error may be responsible. The chain couples TRBV7-7 to TRBJ2-7; tentatively, D is TRBD2 (5 bases). Germline V CDR1 and CDR2: SSHAT, FNYEAQ (reference sequence). This CDR3 region has 14 residues. CDR3 in DNA: TGTGCTAGCAGCTTAGGGCCGGGGTTGTACGAGCAGTACTTC. This sequence encodes CASSLGPGLYEQYF. Full variable domain (rest looked up from reference TRBV7-7 and TRBJ2-7): GAGVSQSPRYKVTKRGQDVTLRCDPISSHATLYWYQQALGQGPEFLTYFNYEAQPDKSGLPSDRFSAERPEGSISTLTIQRTEQRDSAMYRCASSLGPGLYEQYFGPGTRLTVT.